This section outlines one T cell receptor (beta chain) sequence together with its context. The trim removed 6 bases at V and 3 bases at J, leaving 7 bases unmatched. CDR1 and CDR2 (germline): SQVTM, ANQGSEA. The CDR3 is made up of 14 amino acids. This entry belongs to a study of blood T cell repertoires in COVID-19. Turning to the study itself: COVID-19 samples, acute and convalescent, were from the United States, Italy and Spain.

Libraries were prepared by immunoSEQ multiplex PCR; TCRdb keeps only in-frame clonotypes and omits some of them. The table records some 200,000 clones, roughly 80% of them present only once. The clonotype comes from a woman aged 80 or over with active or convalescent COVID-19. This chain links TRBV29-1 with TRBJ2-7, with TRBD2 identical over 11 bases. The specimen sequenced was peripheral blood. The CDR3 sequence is CSVATTSGIYEQYF. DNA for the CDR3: TGCAGCGTGGCCACGACTAGCGGGATCTACGAGCAGTACTTC.